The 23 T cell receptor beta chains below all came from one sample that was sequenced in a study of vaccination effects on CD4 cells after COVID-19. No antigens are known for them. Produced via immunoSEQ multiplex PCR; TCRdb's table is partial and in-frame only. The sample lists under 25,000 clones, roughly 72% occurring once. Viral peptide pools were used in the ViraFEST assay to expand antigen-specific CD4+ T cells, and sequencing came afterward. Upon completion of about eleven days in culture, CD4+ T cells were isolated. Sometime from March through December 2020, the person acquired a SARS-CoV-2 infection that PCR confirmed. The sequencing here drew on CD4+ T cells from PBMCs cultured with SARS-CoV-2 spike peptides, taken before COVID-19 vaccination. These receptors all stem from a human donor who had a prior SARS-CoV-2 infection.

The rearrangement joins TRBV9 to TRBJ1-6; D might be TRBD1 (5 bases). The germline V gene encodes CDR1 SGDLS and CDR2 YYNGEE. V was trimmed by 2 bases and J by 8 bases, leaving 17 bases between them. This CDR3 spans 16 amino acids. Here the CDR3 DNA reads TGTGCCAGCAGCGTCGACAGCGGCGGACGCCATTCACCCCTCCACTTT. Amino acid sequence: CASSVDSGGRHSPLHF. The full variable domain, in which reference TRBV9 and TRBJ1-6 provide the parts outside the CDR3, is DSGVTQTPKHLITATGQRVTLRCSPRSGDLSVYWYQQSLDQGLQFLIQYYNGEERAKGNILERFSAQQFPDLHSELNLSSLELGDSALYFCASSVDSGGRHSPLHFGNGTRLTVT.

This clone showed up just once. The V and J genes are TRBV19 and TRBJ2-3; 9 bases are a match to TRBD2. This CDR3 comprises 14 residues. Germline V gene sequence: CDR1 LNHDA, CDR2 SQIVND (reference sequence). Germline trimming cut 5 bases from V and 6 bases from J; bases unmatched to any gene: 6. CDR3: CASSPRGGADTQYF. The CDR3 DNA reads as TGTGCCAGTAGTCCGCGGGGGGGGGCGGATACGCAGTATTTT.

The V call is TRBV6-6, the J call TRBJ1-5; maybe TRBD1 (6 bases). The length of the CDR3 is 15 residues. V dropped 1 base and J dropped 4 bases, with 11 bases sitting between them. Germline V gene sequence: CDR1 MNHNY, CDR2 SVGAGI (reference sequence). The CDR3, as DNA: TGTGCCAGCAGTTACTTCGAGGGGGGGAATCAGCCCCAGCATTTT. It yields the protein CASSYFEGGNQPQHF.

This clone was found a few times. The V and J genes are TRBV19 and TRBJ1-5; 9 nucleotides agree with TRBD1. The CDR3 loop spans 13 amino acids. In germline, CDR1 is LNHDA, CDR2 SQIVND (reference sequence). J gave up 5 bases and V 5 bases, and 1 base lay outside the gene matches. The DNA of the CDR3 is TGTGCCAGTAGTCGGGACAGGGATCAGCCCCAGCATTTT. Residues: CASSRDRDQPQHF.

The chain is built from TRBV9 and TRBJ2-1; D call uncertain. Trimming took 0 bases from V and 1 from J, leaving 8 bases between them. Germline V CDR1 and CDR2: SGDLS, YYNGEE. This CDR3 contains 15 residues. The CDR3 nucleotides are TGTGCCAGCAGCGTAGTGCCAGGTTCCTACAATGAGCAGTTCTTC. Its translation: CASSVVPGSYNEQFF.

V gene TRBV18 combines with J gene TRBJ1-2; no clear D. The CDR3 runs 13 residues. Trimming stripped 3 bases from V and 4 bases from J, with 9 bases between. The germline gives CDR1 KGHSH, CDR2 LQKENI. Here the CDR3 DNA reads TGTGCCAGCTCACCCAAGCGTATCTATGGCTACACCTTC. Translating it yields CASSPKRIYGYTF.

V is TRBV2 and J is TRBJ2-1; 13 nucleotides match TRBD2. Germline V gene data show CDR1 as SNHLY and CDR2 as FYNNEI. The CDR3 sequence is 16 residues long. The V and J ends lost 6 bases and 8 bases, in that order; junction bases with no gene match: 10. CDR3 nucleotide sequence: TGTGCCAGCAGCCCTCAACTAGCGGGGGGGATCGATGAGCAGTTCTTC. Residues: CASSPQLAGGIDEQFF. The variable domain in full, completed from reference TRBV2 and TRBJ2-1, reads EPEVTQTPSHQVTQMGQEVILRCVPISNHLYFYWYRQILGQKVEFLVSFYNNEISEKSEIFDDQFSVERPDGSNFTLKIRSTKLEDSAMYFCASSPQLAGGIDEQFFGPGTRLTVL.

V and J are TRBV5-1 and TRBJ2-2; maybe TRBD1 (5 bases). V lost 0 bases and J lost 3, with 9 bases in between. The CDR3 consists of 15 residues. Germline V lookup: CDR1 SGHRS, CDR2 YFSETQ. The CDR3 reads CASSLGVRDTGELFF. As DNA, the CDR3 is TGCGCCAGCAGCTTGGGTGTCAGGGACACCGGGGAGCTGTTTTTT.

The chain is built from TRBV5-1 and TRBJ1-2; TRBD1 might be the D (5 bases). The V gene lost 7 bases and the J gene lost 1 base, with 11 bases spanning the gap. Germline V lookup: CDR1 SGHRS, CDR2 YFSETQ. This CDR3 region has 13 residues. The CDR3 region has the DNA TGCGCCAGCTCCCCGGGGGTTAACTATGGCTACACCTTC. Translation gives CASSPGVNYGYTF. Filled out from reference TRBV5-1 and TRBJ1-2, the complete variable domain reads KAGVTQTPRYLIKTRGQQVTLSCSPISGHRSVSWYQQTPGQGLQFLFEYFSETQRNKGNFPGRFSGRQFSNSRSEMNVSTLELGDSALYLCASSPGVNYGYTFGSGTRLTVV.

The CDR3 spells CASSRGRQGASGYTF. The CDR3 DNA reads as TGTGCCAGCAGCCGAGGTCGACAGGGGGCCAGTGGCTACACCTTC. J is TRBJ1-2 and V is TRBV7-9; TRBD1 matches at 10 bases. CDR3 length equals 15 residues. The germline V gene has CDR1 SEHNR and CDR2 FQNEAQ (reference sequence). V shed 5 bases and J 7 bases; nucleotides not matched to a gene: 10. Supplemented by reference TRBV7-9 and TRBJ1-2, the full variable domain reads DTGVSQNPRHKITKRGQNVTFRCDPISEHNRLYWYRQTLGQGPEFLTYFQNEAQLEKSRLLSDRFSAERPKGSFSTLEIQRTEQGDSAMYLCASSRGRQGASGYTFGSGTRLTVV.

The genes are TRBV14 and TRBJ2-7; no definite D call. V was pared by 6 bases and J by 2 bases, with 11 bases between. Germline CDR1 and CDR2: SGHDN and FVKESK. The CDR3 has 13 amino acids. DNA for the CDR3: TGTGCCAGCAGTCCAACGAATCCCTACGAGCAGTACTTC. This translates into CASSPTNPYEQYF.

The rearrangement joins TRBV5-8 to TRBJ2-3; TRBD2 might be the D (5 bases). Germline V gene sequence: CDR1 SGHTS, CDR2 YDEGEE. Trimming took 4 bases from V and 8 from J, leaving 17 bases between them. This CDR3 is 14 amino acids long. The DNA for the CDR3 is TGTGCCAGCAGCACGAGGGCTAGCTCCGGTACGCAGTATTTT. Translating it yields CASSTRASSGTQYF.

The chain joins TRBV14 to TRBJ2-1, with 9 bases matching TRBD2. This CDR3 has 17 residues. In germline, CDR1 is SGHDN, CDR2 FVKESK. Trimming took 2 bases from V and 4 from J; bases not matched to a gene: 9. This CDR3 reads CASSQSSSGSLYNEQFF. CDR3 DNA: TGTGCCAGCAGCCAATCCAGTAGCGGGAGTCTGTACAATGAGCAGTTCTTC. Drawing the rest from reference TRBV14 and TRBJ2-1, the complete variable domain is EAGVTQFPSHSVIEKGQTVTLRCDPISGHDNLYWYRRVMGKEIKFLLHFVKESKQDESGMPNNRFLAERTGGTYSTLKVQPAELEDSGVYFCASSQSSSGSLYNEQFFGPGTRLTVL.

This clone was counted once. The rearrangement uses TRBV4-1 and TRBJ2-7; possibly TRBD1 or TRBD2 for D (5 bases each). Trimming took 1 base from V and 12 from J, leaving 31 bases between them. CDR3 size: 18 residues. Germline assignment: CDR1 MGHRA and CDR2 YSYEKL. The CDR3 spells CASSQGVTILGQEMVLYF. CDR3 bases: TGCGCCAGCAGCCAAGGAGTGACTATCTTGGGGCAGGAGATGGTTTTGTACTTC.

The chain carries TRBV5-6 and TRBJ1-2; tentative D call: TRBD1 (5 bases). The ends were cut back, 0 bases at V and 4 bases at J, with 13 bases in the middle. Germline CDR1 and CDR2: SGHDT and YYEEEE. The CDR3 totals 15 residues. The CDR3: CASSLAAGGIYGYTF. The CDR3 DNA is TGTGCCAGCAGCTTGGCCGCGGGGGGTATCTATGGCTACACCTTC. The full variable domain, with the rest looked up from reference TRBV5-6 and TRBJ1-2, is DAGVTQSPTHLIKTRGQQVTLRCSPKSGHDTVSWYQQALGQGPQFIFQYYEEEERQRGNFPDRFSGHQFPNYSSELNVNALLLGDSALYLCASSLAAGGIYGYTFGSGTRLTVV.

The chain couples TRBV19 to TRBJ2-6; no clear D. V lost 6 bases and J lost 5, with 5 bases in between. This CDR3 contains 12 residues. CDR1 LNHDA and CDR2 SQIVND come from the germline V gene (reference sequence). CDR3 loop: CASSPWANVLTF. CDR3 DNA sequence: TGTGCCAGTAGCCCCTGGGCCAACGTCCTGACTTTC.

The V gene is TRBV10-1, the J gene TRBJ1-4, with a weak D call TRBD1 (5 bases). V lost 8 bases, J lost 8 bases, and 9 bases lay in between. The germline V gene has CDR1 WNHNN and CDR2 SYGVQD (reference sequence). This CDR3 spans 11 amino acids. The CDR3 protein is CASRRQEKLFF. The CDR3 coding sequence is TGCGCCAGCCGGAGACAGGAAAAACTGTTTTTT.

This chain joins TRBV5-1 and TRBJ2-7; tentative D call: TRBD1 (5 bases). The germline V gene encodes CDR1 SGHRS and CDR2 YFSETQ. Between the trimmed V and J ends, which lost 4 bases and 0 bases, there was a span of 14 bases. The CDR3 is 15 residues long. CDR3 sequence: CASSHGQTLSYEQYF. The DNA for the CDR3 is TGCGCCAGCAGCCATGGACAAACCCTCTCCTACGAGCAGTACTTC.

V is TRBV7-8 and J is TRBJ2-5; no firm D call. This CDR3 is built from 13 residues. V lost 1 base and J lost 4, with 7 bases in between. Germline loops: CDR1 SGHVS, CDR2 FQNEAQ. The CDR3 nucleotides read TGTGCCAGCAGCTTAGACGGTGCAGAGACCCAGTACTTC. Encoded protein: CASSLDGAETQYF. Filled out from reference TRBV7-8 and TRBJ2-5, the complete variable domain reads GAGVSQSPRYKVAKRGQDVALRCDPISGHVSLFWYQQALGQGPEFLTYFQNEAQLDKSGLPSDRFFAERPEGSVSTLKIQRTQQEDSAVYLCASSLDGAETQYFGPGTRLLVL.

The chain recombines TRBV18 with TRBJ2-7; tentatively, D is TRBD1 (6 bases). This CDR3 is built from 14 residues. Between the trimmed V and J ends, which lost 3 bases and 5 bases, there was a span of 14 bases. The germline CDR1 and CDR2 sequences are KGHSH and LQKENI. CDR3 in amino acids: CASSPGARAHEQYF. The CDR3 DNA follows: TGTGCCAGCTCACCGGGGGCAAGGGCCCACGAGCAGTACTTC.

CDR3 amino acids: CASSALHGTEAFF. For the CDR3, the DNA is TGCGCCAGCAGCGCCTTGCACGGCACTGAAGCTTTCTTT. The chain uses TRBV5-1 and TRBJ1-1; D is ambiguous. Germline V gene sequence: CDR1 SGHRS, CDR2 YFSETQ. V was shortened by 4 bases and J by 4 bases, with 11 bases between the two germline ends. There are 13 residues in the CDR3.

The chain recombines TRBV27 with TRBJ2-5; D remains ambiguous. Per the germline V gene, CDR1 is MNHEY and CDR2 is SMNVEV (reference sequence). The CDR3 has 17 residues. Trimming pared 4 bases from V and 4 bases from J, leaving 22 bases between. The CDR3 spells CASSSRTPALTGETQYF. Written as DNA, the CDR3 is TGTGCCAGCAGTTCCAGAACTCCCGCGCTTACGGGAGAGACCCAGTACTTC.

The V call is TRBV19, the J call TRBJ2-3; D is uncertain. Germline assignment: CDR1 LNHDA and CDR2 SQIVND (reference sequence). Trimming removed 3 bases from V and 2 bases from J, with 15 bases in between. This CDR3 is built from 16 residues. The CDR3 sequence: CASSIFAVTDTDTQYF. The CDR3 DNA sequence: TGTGCCAGTAGTATTTTTGCCGTGACGGACACAGATACGCAGTATTTT. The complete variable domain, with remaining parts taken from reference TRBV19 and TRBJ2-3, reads DGGITQSPKYLFRKEGQNVTLSCEQNLNHDAMYWYRQDPGQGLRLIYYSQIVNDFQKGDIAEGYSVSREKKESFPLTVTSAQKNPTAFYLCASSIFAVTDTDTQYFGPGTRLTVL.